What follows are 11 T cell receptor beta chains derived from one specimen sequenced in a study of blood T cells in healthy people across ages (dated by TCRdb to the mid-2010s). The library was prepared using 5' RACE. The sequencer listed for this sample is Illumina HiSeq 2500. The second PCR ran for about 6 to 11 cycles and used a J-beta primer mix along with a sample-barcoded 5' primer. The raw public reads went through TCRdb reprocessing: fastp at Q25, MiXCR clone calling, in-frame beta chains kept. Each CDR3 protein appears once, grouped with its most common genes and DNA. Across this sample there are 700,000 to 800,000 distinct CDR3 sequences, with around 46% seen only once. The ten largest clonotypes hold about 20% of the sample. Sequencing input: blood. The source is a woman aged 60-75 years in good health.

V gene TRBV7-6 combines with J gene TRBJ2-3, with 10 bases that match TRBD2. V trimming: 5 bases; J trimming: 1 base; junction bases outside the gene matches: 9. Per germline, CDR1 SGHVS and CDR2 FNYEAQ. The CDR3 consists of 17 residues. CDR3 protein: CASSRGSGGVRTDTQYF. In DNA, the CDR3 is TGTGCCAGCAGCCGCGGAAGCGGGGGGGTTCGCACAGATACGCAGTATTTT. The complete variable domain, with remaining parts taken from reference TRBV7-6 and TRBJ2-3, reads GAGVSQSPRYKVTKRGQDVALRCDPISGHVSLYWYRQALGQGPEFLTYFNYEAQQDKSGLPNDRFSAERPEGSISTLTIQRTEQRDSAMYRCASSRGSGGVRTDTQYFGPGTRLTVL.

The chain carries TRBV20-1 and TRBJ2-7, with 9 bases aligning to TRBD2. The J segment lost 6 bases and the V segment lost 8 bases, leaving 11 bases of the junction unmatched. The CDR3 loop spans 13 amino acids. CDR1 and CDR2 (germline): DFQATT, SNEGSKA (reference sequence). This CDR3 reads CSLELAGSTEQYF. DNA for the CDR3: TGCAGTCTAGAGCTAGCGGGATCAACCGAGCAGTACTTC.

This clonotype appeared a few times. The chain joins TRBV20-1 to TRBJ2-7; the match to TRBD2 covers 13 bases. Germline loops: CDR1 DFQATT, CDR2 SNEGSKA (reference sequence). V lost 6 bases and J lost 4; bases outside the gene matches: 6. This CDR3 has 14 amino acids. The CDR3, as DNA: TGCAGTGCCCTAGGACTAGCGGGAGCGTACGAGCAGTACTTC. The encoded protein is CSALGLAGAYEQYF.

The CDR3 protein is CSARATRPRGSYNEQYF. Here the CDR3 DNA reads TGCAGTGCTAGAGCCACTAGGCCGAGGGGATCCTACAATGAGCAGTACTTC. The chain recombines TRBV20-1 with TRBJ2-7, with D perhaps TRBD1 or TRBD2 (5 bases each). Germline CDR1 DFQATT, CDR2 SNEGSKA (reference sequence). Trimming cost V 1 base and J 7 bases, with 26 bases left between them. The CDR3 consists of 17 residues.

The chain is built from TRBV7-9 and TRBJ2-5; the D call may be TRBD1 or TRBD2 (5 bases each). TRBJ2-7 matches the DNA end more closely, so the J call is doubtful. This CDR3 is 14 amino acids long. CDR1 and CDR2 (germline): SEHNR, FQNEAQ (reference sequence). The CDR3 nucleotides are TGTGCCAGCAGCTTACCCCAGGGAGCGTACGAGCAGTACTTC. Residues: CASSLPQGAYEQYF.

The J gene is TRBJ1-5, the V gene TRBV5-1, with D uncertain. Germline V gene lookup returns CDR1 SGHRS and CDR2 YFSETQ. CDR3 length equals 13 residues. V dropped 0 bases and J dropped 7 bases, with 8 bases sitting between them. The CDR3 coding sequence is TGCGCCAGCAGCTTGGTATCCGGCCAGCCCCAGCATTTT. It yields the protein CASSLVSGQPQHF.

The V and J genes are TRBV28 and TRBJ1-2; D not certain. Between the trimmed V and J ends, which lost 11 bases and 0 bases, there was a span of 10 bases. The CDR3 is 12 amino acids. Germline V gene data show CDR1 as MDHEN and CDR2 as SYDVKM. CDR3 amino acids: CAGQEANYGYTF. The CDR3 coding sequence is TGTGCCGGCCAGGAAGCTAACTATGGCTACACCTTC.

This chain uses TRBV29-1 with TRBJ2-7; 8 positions agree with TRBD1. The CDR3 extends over 14 amino acids. CDR1 is SQVTM and CDR2 is ANQGSEA in the germline V gene. V shed 7 bases, J shed 6 bases, and the junction held 14 bases outside the gene matches. CDR3 coding DNA: TGCAGCGCCTCAAGGGGGACAGGTCGATCCGAGCAGTACTTC. This sequence encodes CSASRGTGRSEQYF.

The chain employs TRBV28 and TRBJ2-5, with 7 bases identical to TRBD2. The trim removed 5 bases at V and 1 base at J, leaving 10 bases unmatched. This CDR3 is built from 16 residues. Per germline, CDR1 MDHEN and CDR2 SYDVKM. The chain's CDR3 is CASSPRDYSSQETQYF. Written as DNA, the CDR3 is TGTGCCAGCAGTCCCCGGGACTATTCTTCCCAAGAGACCCAGTACTTC.

The chain carries TRBV29-1 and TRBJ1-1; D gene uncertain. The CDR3 loop spans 13 amino acids. Germline V CDR1 and CDR2: SQVTM, ANQGSEA. Trimming removed 7 bases at V and 0 bases at J, with 12 bases between. This CDR3 reads CSAVTSMNTEAFF. CDR3 nucleotides: TGCAGCGCAGTGACAAGCATGAACACTGAAGCTTTCTTT.

The gene calls are TRBV5-1 and TRBJ2-3; perhaps TRBD2 as D (5 bases). The V gene lost 0 bases and the J gene lost 2 bases, with 13 bases spanning the gap. The CDR3 has 16 residues. Germline V gives CDR1 SGHRS, CDR2 YFSETQ. CDR3 amino acids: CASSLEGRRVTDTQYF. CDR3 in DNA: TGCGCCAGCAGCTTGGAAGGGAGACGGGTCACAGATACGCAGTATTTT.